This record covers a single T cell receptor beta chain. This clone was picked up one time. Its antigen is currently not known. No much larger clone exists at a distance of one base, and base qualities are not known. The data were taken from a study of cytomegalovirus exposure and HLA in healthy donors (dated by TCRdb to the late 2010s). For the wider study: An earlier analysis of some 620 of the donors reported 276 Gb of sequence data and 95 million to 140 million unique TCR beta sequences obtained from 150 million to 200 million T cells. An early release that covered about 600 HLA-typed donors contained approximately 300 gigabases of sequencing data and 65 million to 100 million unique TCR sequences. The genetic ancestry cluster associated with self-reported Caucasian donors included about four fifths of the roughly 380 genotyped donors. The study aimed to test whether cataloging public T cell receptors could reveal signatures of past pathogen exposure. The study used immunosequencing to profile the T cell repertoires of approximately 630 subjects and linked those repertoires to cytomegalovirus serostatus. In addition to the first cohort of 500 to 850 subjects, a separate validation cohort of some 120 different subjects was used. The study combined high-throughput TCR immunosequencing, statistical association of individual TCRs with disease status, and machine learning to predict cytomegalovirus infection status. A later analysis re-examined previously published TCR beta repertoires from 610 or so donors and added high-resolution HLA genotyping to investigate patterns of TCR occurrence. The later analysis used no new phenotypic data to find candidate immune exposures, relying instead on TCR beta sequences and their occurrence across donors. To decide whether each TCR beta V gene segment behaved as functional or pseudogenic, an earlier analysis of some 600 of the donors relied on high-throughput TCR beta sequencing. Donor age, sex, ethnicity and CMV serostatus were compiled together with the repertoire data. A later genetic analysis used genome-wide SNP genotypes for about 60% of the roughly 700 donors, treating that subset as a discovery cohort. All discovery cohort repertoires had been generated using a single sequencing platform. Both class I and class II loci were covered by HLA typing, at four-digit resolution. The number of donors typed differed by locus, with 629-630 for A, B, C, DRB1 and DQB1, around 500 for DQA1, 600 to 610 for DPA1, and around 450 for DPB1. Several DR-DQ haplotypes were treated as single units for association and clustering because of strong linkage in the cohort. On average, about 200,000 unique TCR beta nucleotide sequences were sequenced per donor among about 400 genotyped donors of the cohort, with roughly a sixth of those sequences being non-productive.

General findings and caveats noted by the study authors: Sequencing depth was assumed to be roughly uniform across donors in the presence/absence analyses, though that assumption may not hold. The classifier was reported to diagnose cytomegalovirus status with high specificity and sensitivity in both the original and validation cohorts. A few of the identified cytomegalovirus-associated TCR beta chains were confirmed in vitro to be specific for cytomegalovirus antigens. Broadly in line with IMGT annotations, most TCR beta V segments showed up in productive rearrangements about 90% or about 30% of the time in an earlier analysis of 450 to 750 of the donors. According to a later genetic analysis, donors in an Asian-associated ancestry cluster had fewer N-insertions in productive TCRs than the roughly 700-donor mean. In a later analysis, the rate of TCR association differed among HLA loci, with DRB1 alleles having the most associated TCRs and HLA-C alleles having the fewest. Most TCR sequences were observed very rarely across donors, whereas some public TCRs were present in many individuals. The earlier analysis of about 600 of the donors excluded some 15 rarely observed V segments, including chromosome 9 orphons, because counts were too low. In a later analysis, HLA-associated TCR beta chains showed more clonal expansion and lower generation probabilities than non-associated chains that were equally common. A further reported finding was that TCR beta sequences accurately predicted the HLA-A and HLA-B alleles for most subjects in the first cohort. Linkage disequilibrium might explain the correlated functional status among segregating V segments, but an unknown experimental factor could not be ruled out. The sequencing pipeline was judged likely to have produced a cluster of highly shared sequence variants as a technical artifact. Because the 87-base-pair reads could not distinguish some IMGT-functional V segments, including TRBV6-2 and TRBV6-3, those segments were excluded. Because HLA typing was missing for some donors at each locus, association tests included only the typed subset. An association between a missense DCLRE1C variant and V-gene and J-gene trimming of TCR beta chains was found in a later genetic analysis and replicated in an independent cohort. Most CMV-associated TCR beta chains appeared to be HLA-restricted in a later analysis, and the HLA associations seemed to be driven largely by CMV exposure. Immune exposure information for the cohort was limited to CMV serostatus. The cohort was sequenced for TCR beta chains only, and without alpha or paired-chain data the features that could be detected were limited. When HLA alleles, especially DR and DQ, strongly co-occurred, TCR associations were difficult to assign to individual alleles. In the study, some 160 TCR beta chains were listed as associated with cytomegalovirus. In a later analysis, several top co-occurrence clusters were reported to appear linked to parvovirus B19, influenza, CMV and Epstein-Barr virus. According to the authors, the approach could potentially be generalized to other disease states and immunological phenotypes. At a false discovery rate of 0.05, a later analysis linked fewer than 20,000 TCR beta sequences to specific HLA alleles.

Library generation was performed with the immunoSEQ multiplex PCR assay. The multiplex PCR relied on a mix of 60 forward primers for TCR Vbeta segments and 13 reverse primers for TCR Jbeta segments. The CDR3 region of rearranged TCR beta genes was amplified from genomic DNA with a multiplex PCR assay. The amplified TCR beta libraries were sequenced on the Illumina HiSeq System as 87-base-pair reads. The authors processed their data as follows. Across the 500 to 850 repertoires, a later analysis counted around 80 million unique TCR beta chains, 9 million to 14 million of which were shared by at least two donors. To remove PCR and sequencing errors, raw reads were error-corrected and collapsed into unique sequences using a nearest-neighbor algorithm that merged closely related sequences. V, D and J gene segments were assigned by aligning CDR3 sequences to IMGT reference sequences. For a sequence to be retained, at least a six-nucleotide match to both a V gene segment and a J gene segment was required. A rearrangement was called productive if the CDR3 had no stop codons and remained in frame with V and J, and every other rearrangement was called non-productive. Following IMGT convention, CDR3 was defined as the stretch from the second conserved V-encoded cysteine to the conserved J-encoded phenylalanine. The earlier analysis of roughly 590 of the donors excluded sequences that lacked an unambiguous match to a single V gene segment. In an earlier analysis of 587 of the donors, V segments were called functional above 56.7% productive rearrangements and were called segregating when the between-donor standard deviation exceeded 5%. To diagnose cytomegalovirus status from the catalog of TCR beta chain sequences, a statistical classification framework was built. A later analysis assigned V and J genes by comparing TCR nucleotide sequences with IMGT/GENE-DB human TR gene sequences. In a later analysis, CDR3 sequences and most-parsimonious VDJ recombination scenarios were assigned using the TCRdist pipeline. In a later analysis, every TCR beta chain was defined by the combination of its CDR3 amino acid sequence and its V-gene family, and reads without a unique V-gene family were dropped. As a way to deal with suspected cross-contamination and a sequencing artifact, a later analysis dropped 450 to 600 nucleotide sequences that were highly shared and had low generation probability. For each public chain, a later analysis derived a clonal expansion index from normalized ranks of inferred template counts within each repertoire. In a later analysis, generation probabilities were computed using a VDJ recombination model fitted to out-of-frame rearrangements, and the results were checked against IGoR. Hypergeometric tests were used in a later analysis to score TCR-TCR, TCR-HLA and TCR-CMV co-occurrence, with a repertoire-size bias correction applied to the TCR pairs. To estimate false discovery rates, a later analysis permuted the HLA or CMV assignments 20 times. In a later analysis, co-occurring TCRs were grouped using DBSCAN, with TCRdist sequence similarity added in when clustering inside HLA-allele-positive subsets. For co-occurrence clustering, repertoires with fewer than 30,000 or more than 120,000 public chains were excluded, along with about five repertoires with anomalous nucleotide sharing. As stored in TCRdb, this immuneACCESS dataset retains in-frame rearrangements with V and J assigned. A fraction of the clones does not appear; measured against another copy, unresolved V genes explain less than half of the discrepancy, and the remainder lacks a known reason. D and trimming come from the DNA, and the V and J calls and clone size come from that table. This sample holds 100,000 or so clones; about four fifths were observed only once. The ten largest make up roughly 1.9% of the sample.

The cohort consisted of hundreds of healthy bone marrow donors. At the time of sampling, all cohort members were nominally healthy, though unrecorded immune exposures were likely present. The donor tested CMV seronegative, placing the donor among the approximately 400 seronegative members of the cohort. Every donor gave a peripheral blood sample, and the peripheral blood mononuclear cells from that sample were used for TCR beta sequencing. The Qiagen DNeasy Blood Extraction Kit was used to extract genomic DNA from the blood cell samples. From the germline V gene, CDR1 is SGHTA and CDR2 is FQGNSA. After removal of 4 bases from V and 6 bases from J, the junction retains 6 bases not matched to a gene. Its CDR3 holds 16 amino acids, cysteine through phenylalanine. The CDR3 DNA has 48 bases and is translated from base 1.

Material for sequencing was PBMCs. The V and J genes are TRBV7-2 and TRBJ2-3; 14 nucleotides in the junction match TRBD2. This receptor was taken from a young man in good health and CMV-seronegative. The CDR3 protein: CASSSRLAGGPDTQYF. The DNA sequence reads TGTGCCAGCAGCTCGAGACTAGCGGGAGGGCCTGATACGCAGTATTTT.